This T cell receptor beta chain derives from a study of blood T cell repertoires in COVID-19. About the study: Donors in the United States, Italy and Spain gave samples during acute or convalescent COVID-19. Nucleic acid was either cDNA or gDNA, and it came from T cells, B-cell-depleted T cells, or PBMCs.

Germline CDR1 is SGHVS and CDR2 is FNYEAQ. The CDR3 loop spans 18 amino acids. Trimming cost V 1 base and J 3 bases; bases outside gene matches: 15. Per the study methods: Reference gene primer amplification gave estimated nucleated cell counts. The method was immunoSEQ multiplex PCR; TCRdb's version includes in-frame clones alone and lacks a portion of them. Clonal size and the V and J genes are those of that table, whereas D and trimming came from the DNA. Among 90,000 to 100,000 clones listed, around three quarters were seen once. The source of this sequence is a woman in her sixties in a cohort sampled during active or convalescent COVID-19. This chain links TRBV7-6 with TRBJ2-7, with 7 bases matching TRBD1. Sequenced material: peripheral blood. The CDR3 reads CASSLGRGPGTDLYEQYF. CDR3 nucleotide sequence: TGTGCCAGCAGCTTAGGTCGGGGACCCGGGACAGACCTCTACGAGCAGTACTTC.